Following are 24 T cell receptor beta chains from one sample sequenced in a study of T cell responses to AZD1222 COVID-19 vaccine. The table came from immunoSEQ multiplex PCR; TCRdb's copy has only in-frame clones and leaves some out. This sample has 57,000 or so clones; roughly four fifths occur once, and the top ten carry approximately 26%. The sequencing used peripheral blood, collected 28 days after the second AZD1222 dose. These receptors were taken from an adult who received the AZD1222 COVID-19 vaccine.

This rearrangement joins TRBV4-1 to TRBJ1-2; 7 nucleotides match TRBD1. The CDR3 contains 17 residues. Germline CDR1 is MGHRA and CDR2 is YSYEKL. Trimming took 1 base from V and 4 from J; bases not matched to a gene: 12. CDR3 nucleotide sequence: TGCGCCAGCAGCCAAGGAGGAGTTGAGACAGGGCTCTATGGCTACACCTTC. It translates to CASSQGGVETGLYGYTF.

The J gene is TRBJ1-5, the V gene TRBV7-9; 8 bases align to TRBD1. This CDR3 spans 12 amino acids. Germline V CDR1 and CDR2: SEHNR, FQNEAQ (reference sequence). V shed 2 bases, J shed 9 bases, and the junction held 0 bases outside the gene matches. CDR3 nucleotide sequence: TGTGCCAGCAGCTTAACAGGGGGGCCCCAGCATTTT. Its protein is CASSLTGGPQHF.

V gene TRBV27 combines with J gene TRBJ2-2; D is possibly TRBD2 (5 bases). Germline V lookup: CDR1 MNHEY, CDR2 SMNVEV (reference sequence). V lost 0 bases and J lost 8, with 16 bases in between. CDR3 length equals 16 residues. As DNA, the CDR3 is TGTGCCAGCAGTTTATCACCGGCTCCCCGGGGAGGGGAGCTGTTTTTT. Encoded protein: CASSLSPAPRGGELFF.

This clone occurred once. The chain is built from TRBV2 and TRBJ1-2, with D unresolved. The germline V gene has CDR1 SNHLY and CDR2 FYNNEI. V shed 6 bases and J shed 4 bases, with 3 bases lying between them. CDR3 length: 10 amino acids. DNA for the CDR3: TGTGCCAGCAGGGCCTATGGCTACACCTTC. This sequence encodes CASRAYGYTF.

With regard to this clone: Relative to the germline gene, one junction end is altered; a read error may explain this. The chain is built from TRBV11-2 and TRBJ2-1, with 11 positions matching TRBD1. The germline V gene encodes CDR1 SGHAT and CDR2 FQNNGV. The CDR3 spans 14 residues. The DNA for the CDR3 is TGTGCCAACAGCCCCACGGACAGGGGGCGTGAGCAGTTCTTC. It codes for CANSPTDRGREQFF. Full variable domain (outside the CDR3, taken from reference TRBV11-2 and TRBJ2-1): EAGVAQSPRYKIIEKRQSVAFWCNPISGHATLYWYQQILGQGPKLLIQFQNNGVVDDSQLPKDRFSAERLKGVDSTLKIQPAKLEDSAVYLCANSPTDRGREQFFGPGTRLTVL.

The gene calls are TRBV3-1 (or the pseudogene TRBV3-2) and TRBJ2-6; D gene unclear. V was shortened by 5 bases and J by 3 bases, with 8 bases between the two germline ends. CDR3 size: 14 residues. CDR1 is LGHDT and CDR2 is YNNKEL in the germline V gene (reference sequence). The CDR3 sequence: CASSGDGGANVLTF. CDR3 nucleotides: TGTGCCAGCAGCGGGGATGGTGGGGCCAACGTCCTGACTTTC.

The rearrangement uses TRBV28 and TRBJ1-6; TRBD1 aligns across 7 bases. The CDR3 sequence is 15 residues long. Per germline, CDR1 MDHEN and CDR2 SYDVKM. J gave up 9 bases and V 8 bases, and 13 bases lay outside the gene matches. In DNA, the CDR3 is TGTGCCAGCGGGACCCAGACAGGGTTAGGTTCACCCCTCCACTTT. Amino acids: CASGTQTGLGSPLHF.

J is TRBJ2-2 and V is TRBV11-2, with no clear D. Trimming shortened V by 2 bases and J by 0 bases, and 13 bases separated the two germline ends. Germline assignment: CDR1 SGHAT and CDR2 FQNNGV. The CDR3 spans 17 residues. The CDR3 protein is CASSLLALGANTGELFF. CDR3 bases: TGTGCCAGCAGCTTATTGGCCCTCGGCGCGAACACCGGGGAGCTGTTTTTT. Full variable domain (rest looked up from reference TRBV11-2 and TRBJ2-2): EAGVAQSPRYKIIEKRQSVAFWCNPISGHATLYWYQQILGQGPKLLIQFQNNGVVDDSQLPKDRFSAERLKGVDSTLKIQPAKLEDSAVYLCASSLLALGANTGELFFGEGSRLTVL.

The CDR3 sequence is CASSSQRASYNEQFF. In DNA, the CDR3 is TGTGCCAGCAGCTCCCAGCGAGCCTCCTACAATGAGCAGTTCTTC. V and J are TRBV7-9 and TRBJ2-1, with D unresolved. The V and J ends lost 4 bases and 0 bases respectively, with 10 bases between them. Germline CDR1 and CDR2: SEHNR and FQNEAQ (reference sequence). This CDR3 is 15 amino acids long.

V is TRBV27 and J is TRBJ1-5, with a weak D call TRBD1 (6 bases). Per the germline V gene, CDR1 is MNHEY and CDR2 is SMNVEV (reference sequence). V shed 2 bases and J shed 3 bases, with 11 bases lying between them. The CDR3 runs to 15 residues. This CDR3 is CASSLDRTVNQPQHF. In DNA, the CDR3 is TGTGCCAGCAGTTTAGATAGGACAGTCAATCAGCCCCAGCATTTT.

The chain is built from TRBV5-1 and TRBJ2-7; 11 nucleotides agree with TRBD1. The CDR3 spans 15 residues. The germline V gene encodes CDR1 SGHRS and CDR2 YFSETQ. The ends lost 4 bases at V and 5 bases at J; junction bases unmatched: 8. For the CDR3, the DNA is TGCGCCAGCAGCCGGGGACAGGGGGACGTCAACGAGCAGTACTTC. Its translation: CASSRGQGDVNEQYF. Complete variable domain (other parts from reference TRBV5-1 and TRBJ2-7): KAGVTQTPRYLIKTRGQQVTLSCSPISGHRSVSWYQQTPGQGLQFLFEYFSETQRNKGNFPGRFSGRQFSNSRSEMNVSTLELGDSALYLCASSRGQGDVNEQYFGPGTRLTVT.

The genes are TRBV9 and TRBJ1-1; 7 bases line up with TRBD1. J lost 4 bases, V lost 4 bases, and 7 bases had no gene match. Germline V gene sequence: CDR1 SGDLS, CDR2 YYNGEE. There are 14 residues in the CDR3. The CDR3: CASSLTPGGTEAFF. DNA of the CDR3: TGTGCCAGCAGCCTAACTCCAGGGGGCACTGAAGCTTTCTTT.

This clone was recorded a few times. The V and J genes are TRBV6-5 and TRBJ1-1; 7 bases map to TRBD1. The CDR3 is 14 residues long. CDR1 and CDR2 from the germline V gene are MNHEY and SVGAGI. V shed 4 bases and J 3 bases; nucleotides not matched to a gene: 5. The CDR3 sequence is CASSSGTAYTEAFF. The CDR3 DNA follows: TGTGCCAGCAGTTCCGGGACAGCTTACACTGAAGCTTTCTTT.

V gene TRBV4-3 combines with J gene TRBJ2-7; 10 bases line up with TRBD2. Germline CDR1 reads LGHNA; CDR2 reads YSLEER. The junction had 6 bases not matched to a gene; V was cut back by 3 bases and J by 7 bases. CDR3 length equals 14 residues. Here the CDR3 DNA reads TGCGCCAGCAGCCAGATTCTAGCGGGAGCAGAGCAGTACTTC. Protein: CASSQILAGAEQYF.

The count of this clone is one. The chain carries TRBV7-7 and TRBJ2-2, with 11 bases fitting TRBD2. The V gene's germline CDR1 is SSHAT and CDR2 FNYEAQ (reference sequence). V lost 3 bases and J lost 4; bases outside the gene matches: 4. This CDR3 has 16 residues. The CDR3 DNA reads TGTGCCAGCAGCTTCGGACTAGCGGGCGCCACCGGGGAGCTGTTTTTT. As protein: CASSFGLAGATGELFF.

This clone was observed once. The chain has TRBV3-1 (or the pseudogene TRBV3-2) and TRBJ2-3; maybe TRBD1 (6 bases). With 10 bases removed from V and 3 bases from J, the gap between germline ends came to 14 bases. The CDR3 contains 13 residues. Germline V gives CDR1 LGHDT, CDR2 YNNKEL (reference sequence). This CDR3 is CAIRKQGTDTQYF. The CDR3 nucleotides read TGTGCCATTCGGAAACAGGGAACAGATACGCAGTATTTT.

The gene calls are TRBV9 and TRBJ2-5; D unresolved. Germline V gives CDR1 SGDLS, CDR2 YYNGEE. The CDR3 loop spans 16 amino acids. Trimming left V 3 bases short and J 4 bases short, with 19 bases between. In DNA form, the CDR3 reads TGTGCCAGCAGCGCCTCCTACAACCTCGGTGGAGAGACCCAGTACTTC. This codes for CASSASYNLGGETQYF.

The chain uses TRBV11-2 and TRBJ2-1, with D possibly matching TRBD1 (5 bases). V lost 2 bases, J lost 15 bases, and 17 bases lay in between. The length of the CDR3 is 13 residues. Germline CDR1 SGHAT, CDR2 FQNNGV. DNA for the CDR3: TGTGCCAGCAGCTTAAGGGCAGGGCGAAGGATGTTCTTC. This gives the protein CASSLRAGRRMFF. Filled out from reference TRBV11-2 and TRBJ2-1, the complete variable domain reads EAGVAQSPRYKIIEKRQSVAFWCNPISGHATLYWYQQILGQGPKLLIQFQNNGVVDDSQLPKDRFSAERLKGVDSTLKIQPAKLEDSAVYLCASSLRAGRRMFFGPGTRLTVL.

The chain links TRBV4-3 to TRBJ2-5; TRBD1 or TRBD2 may be the D gene (5 bases each). The CDR3 runs to 15 residues. V was clipped by 4 bases and J by 2 bases, with 14 bases between them. The germline CDR1 and CDR2 sequences are LGHNA and YSLEER. In nucleotides, the CDR3 is TGCGCCAGCAGCCCAGGGAGCTATCAGCAAGAGACCCAGTACTTC. It translates to CASSPGSYQQETQYF.

CDR3 amino acids: CASSPNDRAGEQYF. Written as DNA, the CDR3 is TGTGCCAGCAGTCCGAACGACAGGGCAGGGGAGCAGTACTTC. The chain combines TRBV28 with TRBJ2-7, with TRBD1 matching 7 bases. This CDR3 has 14 amino acids. Losses at the gene ends were 5 bases for V and 7 bases for J; bases not matched to a gene: 11. CDR1 is MDHEN, CDR2 SYDVKM, per germline.

The rearrangement joins TRBV5-4 to TRBJ1-1; a weak D match, TRBD1 (5 bases). Trimming stripped 3 bases from V and 1 base from J, with 10 bases between. The germline V gene encodes CDR1 SGHNT and CDR2 YYREEE (reference sequence). CDR3 length: 14 amino acids. As DNA, the CDR3 is TGTGCCAGCAGCTCCCAGGGAGCGAACACTGAAGCTTTCTTT. Its protein is CASSSQGANTEAFF.

This clone was found once. The genes are TRBV5-1 and TRBJ1-2, with 7 bases matching TRBD1. Germline CDR1 is SGHRS and CDR2 is YFSETQ. V gave up 2 bases and J gave up 0 bases; unmatched junction bases: 4. The CDR3 sequence is 15 residues long. The CDR3 loop reads CASSLGTATNYGYTF. CDR3 in DNA: TGCGCCAGCAGCTTAGGGACAGCCACTAACTATGGCTACACCTTC.

As for this clone: Different DNA sequences within this sample yield the same CDR3. V and J are TRBV29-1 and TRBJ2-7, with D uncertain. Trimming pared 6 bases from V and 5 bases from J, leaving 8 bases between. Germline V gene lookup returns CDR1 SQVTM and CDR2 ANQGSEA. This CDR3 has 10 residues. This CDR3 reads CSVGENEQYF. CDR3 DNA sequence: TGCAGCGTCGGAGAAAACGAGCAGTACTTC.

The chain recombines TRBV25-1 with TRBJ2-7, with D hard to call. Trimming took off 4 bases at V and 5 bases at J, with 6 bases between the two ends. The CDR3 has 11 residues. The V gene's germline CDR1 is MGHDK and CDR2 SYGVNS. The CDR3 spells CASSVGNEQYF. CDR3 sequence (DNA): TGTGCCAGCAGTGTGGGGAACGAGCAGTACTTC.